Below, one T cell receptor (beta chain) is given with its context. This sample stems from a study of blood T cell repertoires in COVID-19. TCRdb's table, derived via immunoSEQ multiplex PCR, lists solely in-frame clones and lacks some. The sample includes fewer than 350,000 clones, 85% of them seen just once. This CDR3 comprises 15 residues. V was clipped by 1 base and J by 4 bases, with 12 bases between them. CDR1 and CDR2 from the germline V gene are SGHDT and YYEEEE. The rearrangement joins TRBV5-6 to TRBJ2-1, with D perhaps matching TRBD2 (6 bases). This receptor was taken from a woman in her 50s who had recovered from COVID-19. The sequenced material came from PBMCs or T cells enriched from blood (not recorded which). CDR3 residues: CASSLRGRPYNEQFF. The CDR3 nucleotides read TGTGCCAGCAGCTTGCGGGGGAGGCCGTACAATGAGCAGTTCTTC.